The clone carrying this TCR beta chain has only a few counts. Per the study methods: Quantification of nucleated cells was approximated via reference gene primer amplification. Sequencing was performed with immunoSEQ multiplex PCR; in TCRdb, only in-frame clones are kept and a portion is missing. Clonal size and the V and J genes are those of that table, whereas D and trimming came from the DNA. Altogether 97,000 or so clones are present, about 90% being singletons, with the ten largest covering 2% to 2.5%. These data come from a study of blood T cell repertoires in COVID-19. Whole-study context: COVID-19 samples from acute and convalescent phases originated in the United States, Italy and Spain. T cells, B-cell-depleted T cells, or PBMCs provided the cDNA or gDNA that served as material.

Trimming stripped 6 bases from V and 5 bases from J, with 16 bases between. The V gene's germline CDR1 is WNHNN and CDR2 SYGVQD (reference sequence). This CDR3 comprises 14 residues. This receptor was identified in a man aged 50 or older with active COVID-19. What was sequenced was peripheral blood. The V and J genes are TRBV10-1 and TRBJ1-1, with a possible D match to TRBD1 (5 bases). The CDR3 nucleotides are TGCGCCAGCAGCCTTGGGGGGGGGTGGACTGAAGCTTTCTTT. It specifies CASSLGGGWTEAFF.